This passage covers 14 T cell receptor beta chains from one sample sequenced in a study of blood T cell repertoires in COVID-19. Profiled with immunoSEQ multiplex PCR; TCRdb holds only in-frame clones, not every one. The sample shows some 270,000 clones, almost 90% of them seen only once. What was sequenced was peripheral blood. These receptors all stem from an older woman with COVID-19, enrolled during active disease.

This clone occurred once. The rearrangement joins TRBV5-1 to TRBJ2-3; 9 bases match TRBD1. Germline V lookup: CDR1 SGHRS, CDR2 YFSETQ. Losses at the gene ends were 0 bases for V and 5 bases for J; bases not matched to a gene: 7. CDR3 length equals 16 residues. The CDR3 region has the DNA TGCGCCAGCAGCTTGGTGTTCGGGACAGGGATAGATACGCAGTATTTT. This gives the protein CASSLVFGTGIDTQYF.

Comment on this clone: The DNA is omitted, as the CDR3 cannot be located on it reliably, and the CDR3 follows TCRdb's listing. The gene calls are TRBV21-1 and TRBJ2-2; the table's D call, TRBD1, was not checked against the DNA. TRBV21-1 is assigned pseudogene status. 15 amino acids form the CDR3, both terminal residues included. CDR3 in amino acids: CASSTWGAGTGELFF.

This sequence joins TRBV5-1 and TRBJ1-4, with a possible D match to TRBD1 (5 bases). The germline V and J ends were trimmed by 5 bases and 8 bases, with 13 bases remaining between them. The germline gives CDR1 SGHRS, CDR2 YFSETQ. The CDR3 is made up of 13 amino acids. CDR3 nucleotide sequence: TGCGCCAGCAGGGGGGGAATGGGCGAAAAACTGTTTTTT. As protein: CASRGGMGEKLFF.

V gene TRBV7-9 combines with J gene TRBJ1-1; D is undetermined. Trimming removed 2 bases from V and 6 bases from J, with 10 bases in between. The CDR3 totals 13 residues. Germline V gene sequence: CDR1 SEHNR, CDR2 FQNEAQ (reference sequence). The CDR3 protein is CASSLLESSEAFF. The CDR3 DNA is TGTGCCAGCAGCTTACTAGAGTCTTCTGAAGCTTTCTTT.

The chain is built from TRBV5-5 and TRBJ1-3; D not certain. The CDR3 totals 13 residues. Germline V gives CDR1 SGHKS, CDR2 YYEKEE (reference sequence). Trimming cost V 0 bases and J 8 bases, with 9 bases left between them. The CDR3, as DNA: TGTGCCAGCAGCTTGGCGGAGGACCACACCATATATTTT. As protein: CASSLAEDHTIYF.

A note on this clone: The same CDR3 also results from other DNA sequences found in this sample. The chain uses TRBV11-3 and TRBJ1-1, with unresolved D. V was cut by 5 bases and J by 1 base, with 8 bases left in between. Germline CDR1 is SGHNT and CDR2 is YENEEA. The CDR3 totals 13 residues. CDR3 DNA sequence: TGTGCCAGCAGCCCCCGGGGGAACACTGAAGCTTTCTTT. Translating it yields CASSPRGNTEAFF.

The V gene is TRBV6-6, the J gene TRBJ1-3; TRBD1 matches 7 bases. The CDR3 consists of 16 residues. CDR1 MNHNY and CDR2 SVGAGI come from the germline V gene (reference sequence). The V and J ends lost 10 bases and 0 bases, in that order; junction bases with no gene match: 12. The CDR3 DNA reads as TGTGCCACCACCCGGACAGGCTCTTCCTCTGGAAACACCATATATTTT. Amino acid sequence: CATTRTGSSSGNTIYF.

The CDR3: CASSYGQGTNTGELFF. The CDR3 DNA reads as TGTGCCAGCAGTTACGGGCAGGGAACGAACACCGGGGAGCTGTTTTTT. V gene TRBV6-2 or TRBV6-3 combines with J gene TRBJ2-2, with a weak D call TRBD1 (5 bases). The CDR3 sequence is 16 residues long. The germline V and J ends were trimmed by 2 bases and 0 bases, with 10 bases remaining between them. CDR1 and CDR2 (germline): MNHEY, SVGEGT.

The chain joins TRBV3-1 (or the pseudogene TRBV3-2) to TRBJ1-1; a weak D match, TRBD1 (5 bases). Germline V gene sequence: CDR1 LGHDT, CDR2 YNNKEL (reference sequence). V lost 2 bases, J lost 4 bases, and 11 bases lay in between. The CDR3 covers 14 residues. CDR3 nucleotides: TGTGCCAGCAGCCAATCGGGAGGGGTCACTGAAGCTTTCTTT. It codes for CASSQSGGVTEAFF.

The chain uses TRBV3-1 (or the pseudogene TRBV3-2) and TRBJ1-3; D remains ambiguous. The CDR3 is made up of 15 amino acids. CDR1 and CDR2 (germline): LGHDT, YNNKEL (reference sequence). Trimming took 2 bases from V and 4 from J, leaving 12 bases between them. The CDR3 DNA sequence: TGTGCCAGCAGCCAAACCTGGACGGGGGGAAACACCATATATTTT. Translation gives CASSQTWTGGNTIYF.

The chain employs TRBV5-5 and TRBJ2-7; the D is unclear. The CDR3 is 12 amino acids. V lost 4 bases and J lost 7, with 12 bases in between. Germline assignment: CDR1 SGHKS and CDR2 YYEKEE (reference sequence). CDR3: CASSVLTNEQYF. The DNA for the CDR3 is TGTGCCAGCAGCGTCCTGACAAATGAGCAGTACTTC.

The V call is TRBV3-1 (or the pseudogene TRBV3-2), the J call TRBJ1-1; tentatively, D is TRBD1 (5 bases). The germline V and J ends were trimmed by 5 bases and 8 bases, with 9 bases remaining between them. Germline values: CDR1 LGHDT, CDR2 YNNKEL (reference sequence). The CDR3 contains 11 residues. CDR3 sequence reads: CASSSQGEAFF. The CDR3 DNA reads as TGTGCCAGCAGCTCTCAGGGAGAAGCTTTCTTT.

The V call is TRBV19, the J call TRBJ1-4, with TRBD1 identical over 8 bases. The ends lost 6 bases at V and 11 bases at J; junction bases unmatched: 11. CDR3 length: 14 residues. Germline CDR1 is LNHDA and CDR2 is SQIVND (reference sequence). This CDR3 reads CASRRGQGTGKLFF. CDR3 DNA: TGTGCCAGTAGACGAGGACAGGGAACAGGTAAACTGTTTTTT.

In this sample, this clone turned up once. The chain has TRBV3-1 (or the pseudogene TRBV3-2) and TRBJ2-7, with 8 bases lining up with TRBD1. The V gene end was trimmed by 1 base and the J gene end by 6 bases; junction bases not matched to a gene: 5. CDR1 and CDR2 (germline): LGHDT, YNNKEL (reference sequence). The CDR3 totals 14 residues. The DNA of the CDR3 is TGTGCCAGCAGCCAAGGGACAGGGCTGGGCGAGCAGTACTTC. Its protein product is CASSQGTGLGEQYF.